This paragraph reports one T cell receptor beta chain. This specimen comes from a study of CD8 T cells in ankylosing spondylitis. From germline, CDR1 is DFQATT and CDR2 SNEGSKA (reference sequence). The CDR3 extends over 15 amino acids. Germline trimming cut 5 bases from V and 9 bases from J; bases unmatched to any gene: 13. TCRdb called the 5' RACE reads again in MiXCR, with one record for every CDR3 protein. This sample has around 140,000 distinct CDR3 sequences; about an eighth occur once, and the top ten carry over 4%. This sequence originates from a female donor with ankylosing spondylitis or in good health (not recorded which). The rearrangement links TRBV20-1 to TRBJ2-1; 10 positions match TRBD2. The sequencing input was blood, either unsorted or a sorted T cell fraction (not recorded which). The CDR3 sequence: CSAAGRLAGEVEQFF. In nucleotides, the CDR3 is TGCAGTGCTGCGGGGCGGCTAGCGGGAGAGGTTGAGCAGTTCTTC.